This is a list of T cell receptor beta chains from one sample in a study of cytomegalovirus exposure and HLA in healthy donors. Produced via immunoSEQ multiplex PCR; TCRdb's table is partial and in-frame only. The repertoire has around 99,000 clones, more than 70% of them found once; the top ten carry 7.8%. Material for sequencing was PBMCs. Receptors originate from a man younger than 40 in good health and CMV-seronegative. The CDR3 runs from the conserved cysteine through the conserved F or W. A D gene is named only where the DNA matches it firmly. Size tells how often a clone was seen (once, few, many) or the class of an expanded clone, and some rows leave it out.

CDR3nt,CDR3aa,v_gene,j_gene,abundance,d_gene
TGCGCCAGCAGCCAGGACAGGGGTGAGTCACCCCTCCACTTT,CASSQDRGESPLHF,TRBV5-1,TRBJ1-6,-,TRBD1
TGTGCCAGCTCACATTCAGGGGGGTTTGGACAAGAGACCCAGTACTTC,CASSHSGGFGQETQYF,TRBV18,TRBJ2-5,many,-
TGTGCCAGCAGTTACGGACAGGGGGGATTGAACACTGAAGCTTTCTTT,CASSYGQGGLNTEAFF,TRBV6-5,TRBJ1-1,few,TRBD1
TGTGCCAGCAGCTTGGGGCAAGTTAACTATGGCTACACCTTC,CASSLGQVNYGYTF,TRBV5-5,TRBJ1-2,-,-
TGCGCCAGCAGCCCGGGACAGGGTGGCACTGAAGCTTTCTTT,CASSPGQGGTEAFF,TRBV10-1,TRBJ1-1,-,TRBD1
TGTGCCAGCAGTTACTCCTGGACAGGGACCTACGAGCAGTACTTC,CASSYSWTGTYEQYF,TRBV6-5,TRBJ2-7,-,TRBD1
TGTGCCAGCAGCCTGGGGGGGGGTCCAGACGAGCAGTACTTC,CASSLGGGPDEQYF,TRBV7-6,TRBJ2-7,-,TRBD2
TGTGCCAGCAGTGAATACGGAGCGGGAAGTTCCTACAATGAGCAGTTCTTC,CASSEYGAGSSYNEQFF,TRBV25-1,TRBJ2-1,few,TRBD2
TGTGCCAGCATCACCACTGGAGGGGAGAGCTACGAGCAGTACTTC,CASITTGGESYEQYF,TRBV18,TRBJ2-7,many,-
TGTGCCAGCAGTTTTGGGACAGGGCCCGGGGAGCTGTTTTTT,CASSFGTGPGELFF,TRBV27,TRBJ2-2,-,TRBD1
TGCGCCAGCAGTCAATCGGAGGGGCGGGGATCAGAGCCCCAGCATTTT,CASSQSEGRGSEPQHF,TRBV23-1,TRBJ1-5,-,-
TGTGCCAGCCCCGGACAGAACACCGGGGAGCTGTTTTTT,CASPGQNTGELFF,TRBV6-1,TRBJ2-2,-,-
TGCGCCAGCAGCCCGGGACTAGCGGGGGTTTATTCGGGAGAGACCCAGTACTTC,CASSPGLAGVYSGETQYF,TRBV5-1,TRBJ2-5,-,TRBD2
TGTGCCACCACCAGGGAAACCTTAAGTGGTGAAGCTTTCTTT,CATTRETLSGEAFF,TRBV28,TRBJ1-1,-,-
TGCGCCAGCAGCTTGGCCGAAGGGAGCACCGGGGAGCTGTTTTTT,CASSLAEGSTGELFF,TRBV5-1,TRBJ2-2,-,-
TGTGCCATCTCCCCGGGGGGTCGGGCGGAGACCCAGTACTTC,CAISPGGRAETQYF,TRBV7-8,TRBJ2-5,-,TRBD2
TGTGCCAGCAGCTTAGGGTGGACAGGGGCCACCGGGGAGCTGTTTTTT,CASSLGWTGATGELFF,TRBV7-8,TRBJ2-2,-,TRBD1
TGCGCCAGCAGCACCACAGGGGCAACTAATGAAAAACTGTTTTTT,CASSTTGATNEKLFF,TRBV5-1,TRBJ1-4,-,TRBD1